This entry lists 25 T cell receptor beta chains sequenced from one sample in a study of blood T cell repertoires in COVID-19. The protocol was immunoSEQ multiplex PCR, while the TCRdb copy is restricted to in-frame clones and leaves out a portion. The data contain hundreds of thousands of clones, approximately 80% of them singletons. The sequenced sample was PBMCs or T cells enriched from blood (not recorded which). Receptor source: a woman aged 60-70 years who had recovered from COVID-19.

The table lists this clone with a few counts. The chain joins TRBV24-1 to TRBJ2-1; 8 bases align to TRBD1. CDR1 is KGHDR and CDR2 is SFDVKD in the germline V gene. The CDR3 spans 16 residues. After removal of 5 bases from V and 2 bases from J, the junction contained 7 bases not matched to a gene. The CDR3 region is CATSGPGTGPYNEQFF. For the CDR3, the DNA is TGTGCCACCAGTGGGCCAGGGACAGGCCCCTACAATGAGCAGTTCTTC.

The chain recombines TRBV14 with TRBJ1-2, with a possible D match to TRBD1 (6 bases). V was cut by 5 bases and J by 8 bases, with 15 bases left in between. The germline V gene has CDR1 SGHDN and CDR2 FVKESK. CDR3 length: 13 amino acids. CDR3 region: CASSLPGTLGYTF. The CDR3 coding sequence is TGTGCCAGCAGCTTACCGGGGACACTAGGCTACACCTTC.

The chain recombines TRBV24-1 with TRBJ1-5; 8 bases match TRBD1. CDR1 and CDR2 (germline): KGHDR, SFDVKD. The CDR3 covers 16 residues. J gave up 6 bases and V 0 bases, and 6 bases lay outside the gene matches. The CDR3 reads CATSDLGQGARQPQHF. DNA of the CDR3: TGTGCCACCAGTGATTTGGGCCAGGGGGCCCGTCAGCCCCAGCATTTT.

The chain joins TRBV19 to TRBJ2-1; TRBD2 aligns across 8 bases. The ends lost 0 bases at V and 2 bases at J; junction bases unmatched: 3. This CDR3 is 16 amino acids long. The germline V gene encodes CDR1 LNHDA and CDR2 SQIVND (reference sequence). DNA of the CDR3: TGTGCCAGTAGTATAGAATGGCGGGGGGCCTACAATGAGCAGTTCTTC. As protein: CASSIEWRGAYNEQFF.

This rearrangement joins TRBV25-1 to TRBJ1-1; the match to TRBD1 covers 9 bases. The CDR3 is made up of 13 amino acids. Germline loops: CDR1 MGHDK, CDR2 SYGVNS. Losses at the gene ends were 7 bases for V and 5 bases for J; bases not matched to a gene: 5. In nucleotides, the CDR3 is TGTGCCAGCACAAGACAGGGGGGTACTGAAGCTTTCTTT. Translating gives CASTRQGGTEAFF.

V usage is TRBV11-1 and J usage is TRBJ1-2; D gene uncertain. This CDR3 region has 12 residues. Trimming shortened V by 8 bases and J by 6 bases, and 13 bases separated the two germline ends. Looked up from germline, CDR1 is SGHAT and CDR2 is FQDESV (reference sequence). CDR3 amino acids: CASSTQTHGYTF. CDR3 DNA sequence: TGTGCCAGCTCGACACAAACCCATGGCTACACCTTC. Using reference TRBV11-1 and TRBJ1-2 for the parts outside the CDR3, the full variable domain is EAEVAQSPRYKITEKSQAVAFWCDPISGHATLYWYRQILGQGPELLVQFQDESVVDDSQLPKDRFSAERLKGVDSTLKIQPAELGDSAMYLCASSTQTHGYTFGSGTRLTVV.

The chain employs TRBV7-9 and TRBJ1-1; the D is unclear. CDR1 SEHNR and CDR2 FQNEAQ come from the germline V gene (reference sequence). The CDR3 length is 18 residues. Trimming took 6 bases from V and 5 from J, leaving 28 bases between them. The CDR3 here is CASSISGRRAPMGTEAFF. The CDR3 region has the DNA TGTGCCAGCAGTATTAGCGGGAGACGGGCCCCCATGGGGACTGAAGCTTTCTTT.

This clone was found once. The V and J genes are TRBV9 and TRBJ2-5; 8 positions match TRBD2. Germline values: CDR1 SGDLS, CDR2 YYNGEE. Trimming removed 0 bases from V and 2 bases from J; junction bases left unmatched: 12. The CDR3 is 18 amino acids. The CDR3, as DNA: TGTGCCAGCAGCGTAGGGTTCATCGAACTAGCGGCTCAAGAGACCCAGTACTTC. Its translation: CASSVGFIELAAQETQYF.

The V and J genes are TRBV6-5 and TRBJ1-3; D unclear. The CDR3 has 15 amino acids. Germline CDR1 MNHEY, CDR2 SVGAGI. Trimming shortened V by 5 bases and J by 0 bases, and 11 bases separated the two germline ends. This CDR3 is CASSPRGSSGNTIYF. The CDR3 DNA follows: TGTGCCAGCAGTCCCCGCGGCTCCTCTGGAAACACCATATATTTT.

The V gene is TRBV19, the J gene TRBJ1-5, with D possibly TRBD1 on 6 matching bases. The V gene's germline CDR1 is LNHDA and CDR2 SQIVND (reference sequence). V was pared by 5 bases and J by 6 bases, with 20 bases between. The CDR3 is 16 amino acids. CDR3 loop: CASSPLQGVNAQPQHF. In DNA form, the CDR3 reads TGTGCCAGTAGTCCCTTACAGGGAGTCAATGCTCAGCCCCAGCATTTT.

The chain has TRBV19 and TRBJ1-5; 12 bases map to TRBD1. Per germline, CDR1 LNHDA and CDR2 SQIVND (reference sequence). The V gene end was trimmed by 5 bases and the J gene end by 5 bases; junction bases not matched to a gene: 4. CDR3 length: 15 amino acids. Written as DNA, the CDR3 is TGTGCCAGTAGTCCACGGGACAGGGGGCATCAGCCCCAGCATTTT. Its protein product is CASSPRDRGHQPQHF.

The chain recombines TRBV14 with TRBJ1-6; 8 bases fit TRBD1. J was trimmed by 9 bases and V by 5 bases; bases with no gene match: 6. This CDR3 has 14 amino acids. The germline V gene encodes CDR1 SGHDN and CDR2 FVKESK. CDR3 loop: CASSWVTGGSPLHF. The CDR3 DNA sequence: TGTGCCAGCAGCTGGGTAACAGGGGGTTCACCCCTCCACTTT.

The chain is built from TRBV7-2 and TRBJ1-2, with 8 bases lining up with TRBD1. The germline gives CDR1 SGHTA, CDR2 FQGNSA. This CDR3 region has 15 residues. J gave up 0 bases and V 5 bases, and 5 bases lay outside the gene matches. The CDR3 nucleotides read TGTGCCAGCAGCCAACCAGGGGGCCCTAACTATGGCTACACCTTC. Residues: CASSQPGGPNYGYTF.

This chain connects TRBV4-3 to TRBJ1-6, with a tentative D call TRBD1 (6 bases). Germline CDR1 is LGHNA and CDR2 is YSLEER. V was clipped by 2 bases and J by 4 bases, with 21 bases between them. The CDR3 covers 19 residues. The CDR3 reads CASSQRLQGETGYNSPLHF. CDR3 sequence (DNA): TGCGCCAGCAGCCAAAGGTTACAGGGCGAAACAGGGTATAATTCACCCCTCCACTTT.

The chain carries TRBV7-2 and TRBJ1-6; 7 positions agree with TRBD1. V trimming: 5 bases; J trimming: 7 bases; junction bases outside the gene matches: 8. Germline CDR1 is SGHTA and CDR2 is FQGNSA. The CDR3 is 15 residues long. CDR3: CASSIGTARNSPLHF. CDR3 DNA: TGTGCCAGCAGCATCGGGACAGCGAGGAATTCACCCCTCCACTTT.

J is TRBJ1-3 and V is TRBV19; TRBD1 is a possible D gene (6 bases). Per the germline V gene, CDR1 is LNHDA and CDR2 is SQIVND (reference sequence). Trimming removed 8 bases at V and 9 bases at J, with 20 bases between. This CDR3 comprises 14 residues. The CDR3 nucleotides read TGTGCCAGTGGGGAGCAGGGGATCGGTACCACCATATATTTT. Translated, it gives CASGEQGIGTTIYF.

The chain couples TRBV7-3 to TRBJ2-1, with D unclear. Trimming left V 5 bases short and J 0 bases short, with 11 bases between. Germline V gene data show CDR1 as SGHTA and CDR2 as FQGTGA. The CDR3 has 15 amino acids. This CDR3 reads CASSPSISSYNEQFF. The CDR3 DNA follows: TGTGCCAGCAGCCCCTCCATCAGCTCCTACAATGAGCAGTTCTTC.

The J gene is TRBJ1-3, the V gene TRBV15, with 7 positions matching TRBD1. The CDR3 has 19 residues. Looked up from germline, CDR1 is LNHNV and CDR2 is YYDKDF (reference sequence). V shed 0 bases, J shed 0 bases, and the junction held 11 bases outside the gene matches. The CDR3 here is CATSRDTSTGTLSGNTIYF. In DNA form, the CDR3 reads TGTGCCACCAGCAGAGATACGTCGACAGGGACCCTCTCTGGAAACACCATATATTTT.

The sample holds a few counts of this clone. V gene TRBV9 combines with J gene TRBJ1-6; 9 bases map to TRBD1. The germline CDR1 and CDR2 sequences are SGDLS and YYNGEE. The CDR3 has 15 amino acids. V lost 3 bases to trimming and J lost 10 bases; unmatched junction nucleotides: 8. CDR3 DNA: TGTGCCAGCAGCGCCGCGGGACAGGGACGCTCACCCCTCCACTTT. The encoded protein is CASSAAGQGRSPLHF.

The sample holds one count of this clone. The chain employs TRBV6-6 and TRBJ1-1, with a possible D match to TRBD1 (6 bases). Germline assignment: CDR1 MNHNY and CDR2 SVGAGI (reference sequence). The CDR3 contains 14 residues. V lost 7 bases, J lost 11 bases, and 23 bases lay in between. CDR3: CASTDGSGGQTAFF. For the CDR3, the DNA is TGTGCCAGCACCGACGGTTCGGGGGGGCAGACGGCTTTCTTT.

Here the CDR3 DNA reads TGTGCCAGCCAACAGGGGGTTAGGGGTCTATATTCTTTCTTT. Translating it yields CASQQGVRGLYSFF. J is TRBJ1-1 and V is TRBV3-1 (or the pseudogene TRBV3-2), with TRBD1 identical over 8 bases. Germline CDR1 reads LGHDT; CDR2 reads YNNKEL (reference sequence). V shed 8 bases, J shed 12 bases, and the junction held 17 bases outside the gene matches. The CDR3 is 14 residues long.

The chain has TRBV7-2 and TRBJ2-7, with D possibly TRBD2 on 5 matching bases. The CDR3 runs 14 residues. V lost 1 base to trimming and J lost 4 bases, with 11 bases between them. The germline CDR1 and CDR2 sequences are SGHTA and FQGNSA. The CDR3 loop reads CASSLGSGIYEQYF. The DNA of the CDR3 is TGTGCCAGCAGCTTAGGATCGGGGATTTACGAGCAGTACTTC.

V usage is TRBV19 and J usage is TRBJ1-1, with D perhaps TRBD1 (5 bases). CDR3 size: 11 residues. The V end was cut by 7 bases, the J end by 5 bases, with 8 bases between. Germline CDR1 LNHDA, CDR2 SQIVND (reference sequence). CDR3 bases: TGTGCCAGTATCAGGGAAACTGAAGCTTTCTTT. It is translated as CASIRETEAFF.

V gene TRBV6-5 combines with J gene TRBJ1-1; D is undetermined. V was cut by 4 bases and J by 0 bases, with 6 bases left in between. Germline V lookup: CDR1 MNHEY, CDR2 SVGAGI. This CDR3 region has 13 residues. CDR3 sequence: CASSSQVNTEAFF. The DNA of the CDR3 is TGTGCCAGCAGTTCCCAGGTGAACACTGAAGCTTTCTTT.

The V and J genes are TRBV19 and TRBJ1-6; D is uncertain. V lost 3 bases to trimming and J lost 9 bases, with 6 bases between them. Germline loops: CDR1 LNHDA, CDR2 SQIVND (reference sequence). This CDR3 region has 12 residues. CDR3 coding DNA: TGTGCCAGTAGTATTGAGGGTTCACCCCTCCACTTT. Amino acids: CASSIEGSPLHF.